One and the same sample provided the 2 T cell receptor beta chains below, sequenced in a study of blood T cells in healthy people across ages. Through a sample-barcoded 5' primer and a J-beta primer mix, a second PCR was run for roughly 7 to 12 cycles. TCRdb re-called the 5' RACE reads with MiXCR, one entry per CDR3 protein. The table shows about 1,400,000 distinct CDR3 sequences, with roughly 45% occurring only once. Sequencing used blood. These receptors were collected from a woman aged 18-30 years in good health.

The chain uses TRBV24-1 and TRBJ2-1, with 7 bases aligning to TRBD1. Near its end, the DNA agrees better with TRBJ2-7, so the J call may be wrong. Germline V gene sequence: CDR1 KGHDR, CDR2 SFDVKD. This CDR3 is 16 amino acids long. The chain's CDR3 is CATSDPGQNSYNEQYF. The CDR3 DNA sequence: TGTGCCACCAGTGATCCGGGACAGAACTCCTACAATGAGCAGTACTTC.

The CDR3 DNA reads as TGTGCCAGCAGCGTAGGAGGGATTGTTAAGTATGGCTACACCTTC. Translated: CASSVGGIVKYGYTF. The chain carries TRBV9 and TRBJ1-2; no clear D gene. Germline V gene lookup returns CDR1 SGDLS and CDR2 YYNGEE. V dropped 0 bases and J dropped 5 bases, with 14 bases sitting between them. CDR3 length: 15 amino acids.